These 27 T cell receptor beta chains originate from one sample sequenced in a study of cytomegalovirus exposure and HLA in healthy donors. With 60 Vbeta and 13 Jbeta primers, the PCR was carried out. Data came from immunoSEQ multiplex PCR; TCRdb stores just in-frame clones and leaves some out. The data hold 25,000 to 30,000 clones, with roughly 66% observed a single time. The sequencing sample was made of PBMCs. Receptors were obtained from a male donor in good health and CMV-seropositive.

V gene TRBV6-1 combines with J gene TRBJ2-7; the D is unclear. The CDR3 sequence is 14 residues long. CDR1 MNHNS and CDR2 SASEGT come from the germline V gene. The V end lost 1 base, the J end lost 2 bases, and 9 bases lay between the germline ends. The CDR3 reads CASSEVTVPYEQYF. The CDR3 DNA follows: TGTGCCAGCAGTGAAGTGACTGTTCCCTACGAGCAGTACTTC.

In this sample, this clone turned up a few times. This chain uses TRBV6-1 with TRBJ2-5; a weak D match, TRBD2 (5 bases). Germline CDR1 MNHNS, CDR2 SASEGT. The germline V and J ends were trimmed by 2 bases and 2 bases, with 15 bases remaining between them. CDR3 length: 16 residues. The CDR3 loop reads CASSEFHRGVQETQYF. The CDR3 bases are TGTGCCAGCAGTGAATTTCATCGGGGAGTACAAGAGACCCAGTACTTC.

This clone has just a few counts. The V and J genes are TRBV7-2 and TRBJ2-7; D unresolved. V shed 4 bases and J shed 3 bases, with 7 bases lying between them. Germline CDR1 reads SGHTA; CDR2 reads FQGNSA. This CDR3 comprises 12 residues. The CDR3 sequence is CASSSDNYEQYF. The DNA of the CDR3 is TGTGCCAGCAGCTCCGACAACTACGAGCAGTACTTC.

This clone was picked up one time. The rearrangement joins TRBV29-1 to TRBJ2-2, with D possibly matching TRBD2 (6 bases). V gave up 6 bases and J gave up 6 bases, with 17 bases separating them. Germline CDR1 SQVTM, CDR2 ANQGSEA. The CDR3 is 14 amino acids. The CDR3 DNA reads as TGCAGCGTCCGGGACGCTGGAGGGGCCGGGGAGCTGTTTTTT. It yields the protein CSVRDAGGAGELFF.

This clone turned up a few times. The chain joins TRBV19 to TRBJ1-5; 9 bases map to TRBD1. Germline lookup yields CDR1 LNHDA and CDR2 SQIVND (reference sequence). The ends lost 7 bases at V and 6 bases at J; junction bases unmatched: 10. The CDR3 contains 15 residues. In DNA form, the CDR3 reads TGTGCCAGTACCACGGACAGGGGCAGGGGTCAGCCCCAGCATTTT. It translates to CASTTDRGRGQPQHF.

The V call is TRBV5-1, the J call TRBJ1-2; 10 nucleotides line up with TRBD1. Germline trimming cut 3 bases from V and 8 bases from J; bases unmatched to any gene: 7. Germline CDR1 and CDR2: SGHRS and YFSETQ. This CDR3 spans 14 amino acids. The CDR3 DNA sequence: TGCGCCAGCAGCTGGAACGACAGGGGGCAGGGCTACACCTTC. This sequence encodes CASSWNDRGQGYTF. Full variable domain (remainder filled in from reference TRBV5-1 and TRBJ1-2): KAGVTQTPRYLIKTRGQQVTLSCSPISGHRSVSWYQQTPGQGLQFLFEYFSETQRNKGNFPGRFSGRQFSNSRSEMNVSTLELGDSALYLCASSWNDRGQGYTFGSGTRLTVV.

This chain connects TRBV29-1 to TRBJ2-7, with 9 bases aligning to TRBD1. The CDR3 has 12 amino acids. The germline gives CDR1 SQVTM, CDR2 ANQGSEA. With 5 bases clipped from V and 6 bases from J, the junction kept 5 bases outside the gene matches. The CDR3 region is CSVWDRVGEQYF. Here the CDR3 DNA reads TGCAGCGTTTGGGACAGGGTAGGCGAGCAGTACTTC.

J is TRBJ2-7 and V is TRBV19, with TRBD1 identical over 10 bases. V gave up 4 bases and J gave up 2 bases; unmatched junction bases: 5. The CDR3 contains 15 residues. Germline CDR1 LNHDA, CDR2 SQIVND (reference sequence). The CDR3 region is CASSTAGTGAYEQYF. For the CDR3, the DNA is TGTGCCAGTAGTACGGCGGGGACAGGGGCCTACGAGCAGTACTTC. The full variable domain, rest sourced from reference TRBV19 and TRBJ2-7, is DGGITQSPKYLFRKEGQNVTLSCEQNLNHDAMYWYRQDPGQGLRLIYYSQIVNDFQKGDIAEGYSVSREKKESFPLTVTSAQKNPTAFYLCASSTAGTGAYEQYFGPGTRLTVT.

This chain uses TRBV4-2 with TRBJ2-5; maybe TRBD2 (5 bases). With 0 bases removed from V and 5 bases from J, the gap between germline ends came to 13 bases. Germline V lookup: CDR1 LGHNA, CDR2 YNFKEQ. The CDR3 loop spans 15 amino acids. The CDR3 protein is CASSQDGSGSETQYF. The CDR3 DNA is TGTGCCAGCAGCCAAGATGGGTCGGGATCGGAGACCCAGTACTTC.

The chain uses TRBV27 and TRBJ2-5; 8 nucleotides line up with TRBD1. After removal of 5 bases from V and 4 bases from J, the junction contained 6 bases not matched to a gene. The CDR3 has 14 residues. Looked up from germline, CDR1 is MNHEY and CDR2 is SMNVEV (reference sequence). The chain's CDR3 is CASSPRRGPETQYF. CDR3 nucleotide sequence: TGTGCCAGCAGTCCCCGCAGGGGGCCAGAGACCCAGTACTTC.

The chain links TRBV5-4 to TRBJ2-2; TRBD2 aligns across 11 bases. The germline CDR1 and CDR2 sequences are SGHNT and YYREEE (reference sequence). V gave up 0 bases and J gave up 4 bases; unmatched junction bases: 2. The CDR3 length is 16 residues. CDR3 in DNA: TGTGCCAGCAGCTTGGCTAGCGGGGGGTTCACCGGGGAGCTGTTTTTT. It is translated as CASSLASGGFTGELFF.

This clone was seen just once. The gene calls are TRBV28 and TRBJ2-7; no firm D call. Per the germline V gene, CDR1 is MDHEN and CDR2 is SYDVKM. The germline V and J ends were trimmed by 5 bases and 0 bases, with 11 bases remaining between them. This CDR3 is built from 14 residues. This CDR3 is CASSLEPSSYEQYF. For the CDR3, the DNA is TGTGCCAGCAGTCTAGAGCCCAGCTCCTACGAGCAGTACTTC.

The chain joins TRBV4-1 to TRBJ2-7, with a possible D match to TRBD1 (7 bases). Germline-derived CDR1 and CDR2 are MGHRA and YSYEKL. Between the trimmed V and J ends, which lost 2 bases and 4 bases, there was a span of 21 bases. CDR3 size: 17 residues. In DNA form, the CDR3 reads TGCGCCAGCAGCCAAACACAGGGGACTTCAACGCAGTACGAGCAGTACTTC. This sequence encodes CASSQTQGTSTQYEQYF.

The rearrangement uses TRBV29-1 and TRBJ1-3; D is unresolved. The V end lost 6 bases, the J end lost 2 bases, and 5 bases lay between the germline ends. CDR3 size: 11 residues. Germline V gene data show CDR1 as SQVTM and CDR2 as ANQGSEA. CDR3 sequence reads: CSVQTGNTIYF. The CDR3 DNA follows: TGCAGCGTACAGACTGGAAACACCATATATTTT.

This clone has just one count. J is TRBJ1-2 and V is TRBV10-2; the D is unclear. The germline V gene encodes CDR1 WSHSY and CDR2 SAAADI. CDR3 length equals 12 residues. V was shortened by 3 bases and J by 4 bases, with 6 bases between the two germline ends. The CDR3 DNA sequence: TGCGCCAGCAGTGAACTGAGCTATGGCTACACCTTC. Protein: CASSELSYGYTF.

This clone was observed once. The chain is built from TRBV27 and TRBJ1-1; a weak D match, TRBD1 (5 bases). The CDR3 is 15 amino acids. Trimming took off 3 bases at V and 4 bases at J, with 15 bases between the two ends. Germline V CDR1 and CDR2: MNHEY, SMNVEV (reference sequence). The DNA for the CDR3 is TGTGCCAGCAGTTTTAAAAGGGGCTTGGGCACTGAAGCTTTCTTT. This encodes CASSFKRGLGTEAFF.

As DNA, the CDR3 is TGTGCCAGCCGACAGGGGGGGAGGACTGAAGCTTTCTTT. This encodes CASRQGGRTEAFF. V gene TRBV19 combines with J gene TRBJ1-1; 9 bases map to TRBD1. V lost 9 bases, J lost 5 bases, and 7 bases stayed unmatched. This CDR3 has 13 residues. The germline gives CDR1 LNHDA, CDR2 SQIVND (reference sequence). Complete variable domain (other parts from reference TRBV19 and TRBJ1-1): DGGITQSPKYLFRKEGQNVTLSCEQNLNHDAMYWYRQDPGQGLRLIYYSQIVNDFQKGDIAEGYSVSREKKESFPLTVTSAQKNPTAFYLCASRQGGRTEAFFGQGTRLTVV.

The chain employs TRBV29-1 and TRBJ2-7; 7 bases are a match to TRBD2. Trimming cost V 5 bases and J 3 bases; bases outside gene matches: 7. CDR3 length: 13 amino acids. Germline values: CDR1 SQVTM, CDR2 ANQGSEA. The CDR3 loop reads CSVFRGDCYEQYF. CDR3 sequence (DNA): TGCAGCGTTTTTCGGGGGGATTGCTACGAGCAGTACTTC.

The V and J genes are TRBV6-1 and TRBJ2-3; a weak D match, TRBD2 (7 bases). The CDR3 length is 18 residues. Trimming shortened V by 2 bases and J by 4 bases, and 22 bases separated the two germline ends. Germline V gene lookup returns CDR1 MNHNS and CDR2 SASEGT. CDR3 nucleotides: TGTGCCAGCAGTGAAAGGGGGTTGGAGGGGGGGTGGTCAGATACGCAGTATTTT. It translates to CASSERGLEGGWSDTQYF.

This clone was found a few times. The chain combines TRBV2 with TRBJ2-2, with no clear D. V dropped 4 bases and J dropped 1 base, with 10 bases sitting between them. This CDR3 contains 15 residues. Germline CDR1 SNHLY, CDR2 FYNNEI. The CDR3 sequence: CASSVKSLNTGELFF. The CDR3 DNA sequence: TGTGCCAGCAGTGTGAAAAGCTTGAACACCGGGGAGCTGTTTTTT. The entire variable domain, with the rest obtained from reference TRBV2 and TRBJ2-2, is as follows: EPEVTQTPSHQVTQMGQEVILRCVPISNHLYFYWYRQILGQKVEFLVSFYNNEISEKSEIFDDQFSVERPDGSNFTLKIRSTKLEDSAMYFCASSVKSLNTGELFFGEGSRLTVL.

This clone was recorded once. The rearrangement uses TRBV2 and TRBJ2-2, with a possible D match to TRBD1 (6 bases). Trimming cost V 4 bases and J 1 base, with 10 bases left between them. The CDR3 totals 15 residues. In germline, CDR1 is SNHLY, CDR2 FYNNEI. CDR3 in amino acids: CASSGQAMNTGELFF. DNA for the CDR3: TGTGCCAGCAGTGGACAGGCGATGAACACCGGGGAGCTGTTTTTT. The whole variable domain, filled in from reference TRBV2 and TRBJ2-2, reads EPEVTQTPSHQVTQMGQEVILRCVPISNHLYFYWYRQILGQKVEFLVSFYNNEISEKSEIFDDQFSVERPDGSNFTLKIRSTKLEDSAMYFCASSGQAMNTGELFFGEGSRLTVL.

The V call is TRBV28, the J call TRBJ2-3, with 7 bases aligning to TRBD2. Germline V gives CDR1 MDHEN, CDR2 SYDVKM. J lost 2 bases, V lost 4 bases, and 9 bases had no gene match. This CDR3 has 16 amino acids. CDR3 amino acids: CASSSPRTRPTDTQYF. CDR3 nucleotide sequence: TGTGCCAGCAGTTCTCCACGGACTAGGCCCACAGATACGCAGTATTTT. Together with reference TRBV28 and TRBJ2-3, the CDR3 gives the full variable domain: DVKVTQSSRYLVKRTGEKVFLECVQDMDHENMFWYRQDPGLGLRLIYFSYDVKMKEKGDIPEGYSVSREKKERFSLILESASTNQTSMYLCASSSPRTRPTDTQYFGPGTRLTVL.

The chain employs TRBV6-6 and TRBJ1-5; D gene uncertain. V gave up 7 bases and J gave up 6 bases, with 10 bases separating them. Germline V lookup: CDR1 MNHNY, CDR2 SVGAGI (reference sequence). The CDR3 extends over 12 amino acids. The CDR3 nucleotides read TGTGCCAGCAATAGGGAGGGTCAGCCCCAGCATTTT. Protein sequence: CASNREGQPQHF.

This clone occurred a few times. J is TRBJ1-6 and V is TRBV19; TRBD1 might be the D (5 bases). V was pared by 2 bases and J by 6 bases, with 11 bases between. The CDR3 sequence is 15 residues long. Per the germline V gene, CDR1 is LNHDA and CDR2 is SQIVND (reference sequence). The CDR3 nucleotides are TGTGCCAGTAGTATAATTGCGGGGACTAATTCACCCCTCCACTTT. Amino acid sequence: CASSIIAGTNSPLHF.

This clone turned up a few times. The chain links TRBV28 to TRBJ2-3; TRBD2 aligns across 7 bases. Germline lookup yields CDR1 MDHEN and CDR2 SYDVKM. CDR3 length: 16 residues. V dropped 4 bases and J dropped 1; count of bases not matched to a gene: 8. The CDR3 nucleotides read TGTGCCAGCAGTTCCGGCGTGGCGGGAGGCACAGATACGCAGTATTTT. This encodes CASSSGVAGGTDTQYF.

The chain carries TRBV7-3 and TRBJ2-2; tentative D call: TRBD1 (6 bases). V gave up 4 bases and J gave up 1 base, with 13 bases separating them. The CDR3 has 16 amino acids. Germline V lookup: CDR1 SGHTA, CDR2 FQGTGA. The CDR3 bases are TGTGCCAGCAGCTCACAGGGTCATGGGAACACCGGGGAGCTGTTTTTT. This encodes CASSSQGHGNTGELFF.

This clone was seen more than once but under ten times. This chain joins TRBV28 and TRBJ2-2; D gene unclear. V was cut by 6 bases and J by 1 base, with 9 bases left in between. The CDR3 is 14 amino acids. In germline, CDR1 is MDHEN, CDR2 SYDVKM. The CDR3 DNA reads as TGTGCCAGCAGGCCCCCTAGGAACACCGGGGAGCTGTTTTTT. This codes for CASRPPRNTGELFF.